The 28 T cell receptor beta chains presented below share a single source sample, sequenced in a study of shared clonotypes between healthy human individuals. Profiled with immunoSEQ multiplex PCR; TCRdb holds only in-frame clones, not every one. The sample has about 1 million clones, approximately 76% seen once. The sequenced sample consisted of memory CD4+ T cells sorted from blood. Specified subset: CD45RA-negative fraction. The receptors stem from a man between 18 and 29 years old in good health.

The chain is built from TRBV27 and TRBJ1-5; maybe TRBD1 (5 bases). CDR1 is MNHEY and CDR2 is SMNVEV in the germline V gene (reference sequence). The CDR3 has 15 residues. V lost 8 bases to trimming and J lost 5 bases, with 19 bases between them. CDR3 bases: TGTGCCAGCGCCCCTTTTCTGACAGCCGATCAGCCCCAGCATTTT. It yields the protein CASAPFLTADQPQHF.

About this clone itself: Additional DNA sequences in this sample encode the identical CDR3. The chain carries TRBV5-1 and TRBJ2-2; D is ambiguous. CDR1 is SGHRS and CDR2 is YFSETQ in the germline V gene. Between the trimmed V and J ends, which lost 4 bases and 4 bases, there was a span of 14 bases. The CDR3 extends over 15 amino acids. The DNA for the CDR3 is TGCGCCAGCAGCCCGAGCCCGACGGGCACCGGGGAGCTGTTTTTT. Its translation: CASSPSPTGTGELFF. Filled out from reference TRBV5-1 and TRBJ2-2, the complete variable domain reads KAGVTQTPRYLIKTRGQQVTLSCSPISGHRSVSWYQQTPGQGLQFLFEYFSETQRNKGNFPGRFSGRQFSNSRSEMNVSTLELGDSALYLCASSPSPTGTGELFFGEGSRLTVL.

The chain links TRBV9 to TRBJ2-2, with 7 bases lining up with TRBD2. The CDR3 covers 14 residues. J gave up 4 bases and V 7 bases, and 7 bases lay outside the gene matches. Germline values: CDR1 SGDLS, CDR2 YYNGEE. The DNA of the CDR3 is TGTGCCAGCTCCCGGACTAGATCCACCGGGGAGCTGTTTTTT. Its translation is CASSRTRSTGELFF. Filled out from reference TRBV9 and TRBJ2-2, the complete variable domain reads DSGVTQTPKHLITATGQRVTLRCSPRSGDLSVYWYQQSLDQGLQFLIQYYNGEERAKGNILERFSAQQFPDLHSELNLSSLELGDSALYFCASSRTRSTGELFFGEGSRLTVL.

This clone was detected ten times or more. The chain recombines TRBV25-1 with TRBJ1-5; no clear D gene. Germline V CDR1 and CDR2: MGHDK, SYGVNS. With 2 bases removed from V and 7 bases from J, the gap between germline ends came to 12 bases. The CDR3 sequence is 14 residues long. As DNA, the CDR3 is TGTGCCAGCAGTGAACCGGGGTTGGAGCAGCCCCAGCATTTT. It is translated as CASSEPGLEQPQHF. Using reference TRBV25-1 and TRBJ1-5 for the parts outside the CDR3, the full variable domain is EADIYQTPRYLVIGTGKKITLECSQTMGHDKMYWYQQDPGMELHLIHYSYGVNSTEKGDLSSESTVSRIRTEHFPLTLESARPSHTSQYLCASSEPGLEQPQHFGDGTRLSIL.

This clone was counted between two and nine times. The chain uses TRBV7-9 and TRBJ2-1; D is undetermined. The CDR3 loop spans 14 amino acids. Trimming pared 3 bases from V and 6 bases from J, leaving 12 bases between. Germline loops: CDR1 SEHNR, CDR2 FQNEAQ (reference sequence). Here the CDR3 DNA reads TGTGCCAGCAGCTTCCCCACGGTCCCCAATGAGCAGTTCTTC. Its protein product is CASSFPTVPNEQFF.

The chain recombines TRBV15 with TRBJ2-5; 12 bases align to TRBD2. The CDR3 length is 16 residues. Germline V gene sequence: CDR1 LNHNV, CDR2 YYDKDF (reference sequence). Losses at the gene ends were 5 bases for V and 1 base for J; bases not matched to a gene: 5. Here the CDR3 DNA reads TGTGCCACCAGCGGGGGACTAGCGGGCTCCCAAGAGACCCAGTACTTC. Translating it yields CATSGGLAGSQETQYF.

V is TRBV4-3 and J is TRBJ1-2; 9 nucleotides align to TRBD1. The ends lost 4 bases at V and 8 bases at J; junction bases unmatched: 14. The germline V gene encodes CDR1 LGHNA and CDR2 YSLEER. The CDR3 totals 16 residues. The CDR3 region has the DNA TGCGCCAGCAGCCCCCCCGGTGGACAGGGGTTTCGCGGCTACACCTTC. Translated, it gives CASSPPGGQGFRGYTF.

Points on this clone: In the same sample, other DNA sequences code for this CDR3. The chain has TRBV6-5 and TRBJ1-5, with D unclear. CDR1 is MNHEY, CDR2 SVGAGI, per germline. V was pared by 2 bases and J by 4 bases, with 6 bases between. The CDR3 loop spans 13 amino acids. The CDR3 DNA reads as TGTGCCAGCAGTTACGGCGGGAATCAGCCCCAGCATTTT. Amino acid sequence: CASSYGGNQPQHF.

V and J are TRBV6-5 and TRBJ2-7; D possibly corresponds to TRBD1 (5 bases). CDR3 size: 16 residues. Trimming took off 4 bases at V and 1 base at J, with 17 bases between the two ends. The germline V gene has CDR1 MNHEY and CDR2 SVGAGI. This CDR3 reads CASSSSRNQGSYEQYF. In DNA, the CDR3 is TGTGCCAGCAGTTCCAGCCGGAACCAGGGATCCTACGAGCAGTACTTC.

This chain links TRBV6-4 with TRBJ1-2, with D tentatively TRBD1 (6 bases). The CDR3 has 14 residues. The V end lost 2 bases, the J end lost 8 bases, and 15 bases lay between the germline ends. Per the germline V gene, CDR1 is MRHNA and CDR2 is SNTAGT. Here the CDR3 reads CASSDTIQGGGYTF. CDR3 DNA sequence: TGTGCCAGCAGTGACACTATACAGGGCGGAGGCTACACCTTC.

This clone was counted only a few times. V usage is TRBV5-1 and J usage is TRBJ1-2; possible D gene TRBD1, 5 bases. Germline V gene lookup returns CDR1 SGHRS and CDR2 YFSETQ. This CDR3 has 18 amino acids. Deletions cut 0 bases from V and 2 bases from J, with 20 bases between. In DNA form, the CDR3 reads TGCGCCAGCAGCTTGGAAGGACGATACCCCCCAGGGAACTATGGCTACACCTTC. It specifies CASSLEGRYPPGNYGYTF.

The rearrangement joins TRBV2 to TRBJ1-5; D gene unclear. Germline assignment: CDR1 SNHLY and CDR2 FYNNEI. Trimming pared 6 bases from V and 5 bases from J, leaving 17 bases between. This CDR3 comprises 15 residues. The CDR3 DNA is TGTGCCAGCAGGGCCGAACCCTTGGACGATCAGCCCCAGCATTTT. Amino acids: CASRAEPLDDQPQHF. Using reference TRBV2 and TRBJ1-5 for the parts outside the CDR3, the full variable domain is EPEVTQTPSHQVTQMGQEVILRCVPISNHLYFYWYRQILGQKVEFLVSFYNNEISEKSEIFDDQFSVERPDGSNFTLKIRSTKLEDSAMYFCASRAEPLDDQPQHFGDGTRLSIL.

The chain couples TRBV4-1 to TRBJ1-5, with D possibly matching TRBD1 (6 bases). Looked up from germline, CDR1 is MGHRA and CDR2 is YSYEKL. Trimming removed 1 base at V and 6 bases at J, with 10 bases between. This CDR3 is built from 14 residues. The CDR3 region is CASSQGGGSQPQHF. The CDR3, as DNA: TGCGCCAGCAGCCAAGGAGGGGGTAGTCAGCCCCAGCATTTT.

J is TRBJ1-2 and V is TRBV7-9, with no clear D. The CDR3 covers 14 residues. Germline CDR1 SEHNR, CDR2 FQNEAQ (reference sequence). Trimming removed 5 bases from V and 0 bases from J, with 10 bases in between. The CDR3 here is CASSARGANYGYTF. Here the CDR3 DNA reads TGTGCCAGCAGCGCCCGCGGCGCTAACTATGGCTACACCTTC. Drawing the rest from reference TRBV7-9 and TRBJ1-2, the complete variable domain is DTGVSQNPRHKITKRGQNVTFRCDPISEHNRLYWYRQTLGQGPEFLTYFQNEAQLEKSRLLSDRFSAERPKGSFSTLEIQRTEQGDSAMYLCASSARGANYGYTFGSGTRLTVV.

The chain employs TRBV9 and TRBJ1-4, with 8 bases fitting TRBD1. This CDR3 comprises 18 residues. Germline trimming cut 4 bases from V and 1 base from J; bases unmatched to any gene: 12. Germline V gene sequence: CDR1 SGDLS, CDR2 YYNGEE. CDR3 sequence (DNA): TGTGCCAGCAGCCCCCACAGGGGGAGTGCGGTAACTAATGAAAAACTGTTTTTT. Its translation is CASSPHRGSAVTNEKLFF.

This clone appeared once. Other DNA sequences from this sample encode an identical CDR3 as well. The chain has TRBV7-2 and TRBJ2-7; D gene uncertain. Trimming left V 0 bases short and J 2 bases short, with 5 bases between. CDR1 is SGHTA, CDR2 FQGNSA, per germline. This CDR3 is built from 13 residues. CDR3 sequence reads: CASSLAATYEQYF. CDR3 DNA sequence: TGTGCCAGCAGCTTAGCGGCGACCTACGAGCAGTACTTC.

The chain couples TRBV7-2 to TRBJ1-5, with D unresolved. Germline V lookup: CDR1 SGHTA, CDR2 FQGNSA. Trimming took 0 bases from V and 6 from J, leaving 12 bases between them. CDR3 length: 15 amino acids. The CDR3 reads CASSLAGGSPQPQHF. DNA for the CDR3: TGTGCCAGCAGCTTAGCCGGAGGGTCCCCTCAGCCCCAGCATTTT.

This clone was seen only once. The chain has TRBV15 and TRBJ1-1; 8 bases fit TRBD1. From germline, CDR1 is LNHNV and CDR2 YYDKDF (reference sequence). V gave up 1 base and J gave up 1 base; unmatched junction bases: 8. CDR3 size: 17 residues. The CDR3 nucleotides read TGTGCCACCAGCAGAGGGGTGGGACAGGCGCGGAACACTGAAGCTTTCTTT. Translation: CATSRGVGQARNTEAFF.

This sequence joins TRBV10-3 and TRBJ2-7, with D maybe TRBD1 (6 bases). Germline assignment: CDR1 ENHRY and CDR2 SYGVKD. Trimming took off 4 bases at V and 5 bases at J, with 18 bases between the two ends. CDR3 length equals 15 residues. The CDR3 DNA reads TGTGCCATCAGTGCGTCGAGGGGGAGTCTTGACGAGCAGTACTTC. It is translated as CAISASRGSLDEQYF.

J is TRBJ2-7 and V is TRBV7-8; D possibly corresponds to TRBD1 (5 bases). Trimming left V 4 bases short and J 6 bases short, with 19 bases between. The CDR3 contains 15 residues. Per germline, CDR1 SGHVS and CDR2 FQNEAQ. The CDR3 DNA is TGTGCCAGCAGCTCAAGATCAGGGTTCCCCCTCGAGCAGTACTTC. This sequence encodes CASSSRSGFPLEQYF.

The chain is built from TRBV9 and TRBJ1-2; D unclear. V was shortened by 3 bases and J by 7 bases, with 7 bases between the two germline ends. CDR1 is SGDLS and CDR2 is YYNGEE in the germline V gene. There are 11 residues in the CDR3. The chain's CDR3 is CASSDAAGYTF. The CDR3 coding sequence is TGTGCCAGCAGCGATGCGGCTGGCTACACCTTC.

This chain links TRBV29-1 with TRBJ1-1; the match to TRBD1 covers 8 bases. Trimming cost V 4 bases and J 5 bases; bases outside gene matches: 12. CDR3 length equals 15 residues. CDR1 and CDR2 from the germline V gene are SQVTM and ANQGSEA. This CDR3 reads CSVVPVKDRATEAFF. CDR3 bases: TGCAGCGTTGTTCCGGTCAAGGACAGGGCAACTGAAGCTTTCTTT.

The gene calls are TRBV19 and TRBJ2-7; 9 bases map to TRBD1. J lost 3 bases, V lost 8 bases, and 8 bases had no gene match. The CDR3 has 14 residues. Germline V gives CDR1 LNHDA, CDR2 SQIVND (reference sequence). CDR3 protein: CASHAGTGYYEQYF. The DNA of the CDR3 is TGTGCCAGTCATGCCGGGACAGGGTACTACGAGCAGTACTTC.

The genes are TRBV18 and TRBJ2-5; D perhaps matches TRBD2 (7 bases). From germline, CDR1 is KGHSH and CDR2 LQKENI. V lost 2 bases to trimming and J lost 4 bases, with 17 bases between them. The length of the CDR3 is 16 residues. CDR3 residues: CASSPMFSGGGETQYF. Written as DNA, the CDR3 is TGTGCCAGCTCACCAATGTTTTCGGGGGGCGGAGAGACCCAGTACTTC.

The chain is built from TRBV25-1 and TRBJ2-3; D gene unclear. Between the trimmed V and J ends, which lost 6 bases and 4 bases, there was a span of 5 bases. This CDR3 has 11 residues. From germline, CDR1 is MGHDK and CDR2 SYGVNS. The CDR3: CASSYSDTQYF. CDR3 bases: TGTGCCAGCAGCTATTCAGATACGCAGTATTTT.

The chain uses TRBV9 and TRBJ2-2; D gene uncertain. Trimming pared 3 bases from V and 4 bases from J, leaving 7 bases between. CDR1 is SGDLS and CDR2 is YYNGEE in the germline V gene. The CDR3 runs to 13 residues. The CDR3 nucleotides read TGTGCCAGCAGCGCTGACATCACCGGGGAGCTGTTTTTT. This gives the protein CASSADITGELFF. Full variable domain (rest looked up from reference TRBV9 and TRBJ2-2): DSGVTQTPKHLITATGQRVTLRCSPRSGDLSVYWYQQSLDQGLQFLIQYYNGEERAKGNILERFSAQQFPDLHSELNLSSLELGDSALYFCASSADITGELFFGEGSRLTVL.

The gene calls are TRBV16 and TRBJ2-2, with TRBD1 matching over 8 bases. The CDR3 extends over 12 amino acids. CDR1 is KGHSY and CDR2 is FQNENV in the germline V gene. V dropped 3 bases and J dropped 12; count of bases not matched to a gene: 3. The DNA for the CDR3 is TGTGCCAGCAGCCAGGACAGGGTGAAGCTGTTTTTT. It specifies CASSQDRVKLFF.

This clone was found a few times. The CDR3 is CASSLEVIGQPQHF. The CDR3 coding sequence is TGTGCCAGCAGCTTAGAGGTAATCGGGCAGCCCCAGCATTTT. The V and J genes are TRBV11-3 and TRBJ1-5; no definite D call. The CDR3 has 14 amino acids. With 0 bases removed from V and 7 bases from J, the gap between germline ends came to 10 bases. Germline CDR1 SGHNT, CDR2 YENEEA. Complete variable domain (other parts from reference TRBV11-3 and TRBJ1-5): EAGVVQSPRYKIIEKKQPVAFWCNPISGHNTLYWYLQNLGQGPELLIRYENEEAVDDSQLPKDRFSAERLKGVDSTLKIQPAELGDSAVYLCASSLEVIGQPQHFGDGTRLSIL.